The 17 T cell receptor beta chains presented below share a single source sample, sequenced in a study of cytomegalovirus exposure and HLA in healthy donors. Repertoires were generated with immunoSEQ multiplex PCR, while TCRdb's copy carries only in-frame clones and drops some. The profile shows some 160,000 clones, around 89% of them singletons. Source material: PBMCs. The origin of the receptors is a man in his late teens or twenties in good health and CMV-seronegative.

The rearrangement uses TRBV19 and TRBJ2-1; D call uncertain. The CDR3 spans 16 residues. Germline values: CDR1 LNHDA, CDR2 SQIVND (reference sequence). The V end was cut by 6 bases, the J end by 5 bases, with 20 bases between. CDR3: CASRELGGPSDNEQFF. CDR3 nucleotides: TGTGCCAGTAGAGAGCTGGGTGGGCCTTCGGACAATGAGCAGTTCTTC.

The genes are TRBV4-1 and TRBJ1-1; TRBD1 matches at 7 bases. This CDR3 has 16 amino acids. V was pared by 1 base and J by 0 bases, with 5 bases of the junction left unmatched. CDR1 and CDR2 (germline): MGHRA, YSYEKL. CDR3 sequence (DNA): TGCGCCAGCAGCCAAGGGGACAGCCTCATGAACACTGAAGCTTTCTTT. This translates into CASSQGDSLMNTEAFF.

The V and J genes are TRBV7-9 and TRBJ1-1; possibly TRBD1 for D (5 bases). The CDR3 runs 14 residues. Deletions cut 7 bases from V and 1 base from J, with 13 bases between. CDR1 and CDR2 from the germline V gene are SEHNR and FQNEAQ (reference sequence). The CDR3 region is CASNRGIRNTEAFF. The CDR3 DNA reads TGTGCCAGCAACCGGGGGATACGGAACACTGAAGCTTTCTTT.

The chain is built from TRBV25-1 and TRBJ1-2; D uncertain. Germline V gene lookup returns CDR1 MGHDK and CDR2 SYGVNS. The CDR3 totals 15 residues. V lost 2 bases and J 7 bases, leaving 17 bases between the germline ends. The CDR3 here is CASSETGPFEGGYTF. For the CDR3, the DNA is TGTGCCAGCAGTGAAACGGGCCCCTTCGAGGGTGGCTACACCTTC.

The V and J genes are TRBV11-2 and TRBJ2-7; a possible D gene is TRBD2 (6 bases). V lost 0 bases and J 7 bases, leaving 16 bases between the germline ends. Germline CDR1 reads SGHAT; CDR2 reads FQNNGV. The CDR3 contains 15 residues. The CDR3 here is CASSLESGVLGEQYF. In DNA, the CDR3 is TGTGCCAGCAGCTTAGAATCGGGAGTTTTAGGAGAGCAGTACTTC.

The rearrangement links TRBV11-2 to TRBJ1-1; TRBD1 matches 8 bases. The CDR3 extends over 16 amino acids. V was pared by 4 bases and J by 1 base, with 8 bases of the junction left unmatched. Germline V gives CDR1 SGHAT, CDR2 FQNNGV. CDR3 protein: CASSSILGTGNTEAFF. The CDR3 nucleotides read TGTGCCAGCAGCTCAATACTCGGGACAGGGAACACTGAAGCTTTCTTT.

The chain has TRBV5-5 and TRBJ1-3; perhaps TRBD1 as D (6 bases). In germline, CDR1 is SGHKS, CDR2 YYEKEE (reference sequence). This CDR3 spans 16 amino acids. Between the trimmed V and J ends, which lost 4 bases and 0 bases, there was a span of 14 bases. CDR3 sequence: CASSLQGRFSGNTIYF. The CDR3 DNA follows: TGTGCCAGCAGCCTACAGGGCCGGTTCTCTGGAAACACCATATATTTT.

The chain employs TRBV4-3 and TRBJ2-7; 8 nucleotides agree with TRBD1. Losses at the gene ends were 3 bases for V and 3 bases for J; bases not matched to a gene: 7. In germline, CDR1 is LGHNA, CDR2 YSLEER. The CDR3 runs 15 residues. In DNA form, the CDR3 reads TGCGCCAGCAGCCAGGCAGGGGGCGCAGGCTACGAGCAGTACTTC. Amino acid sequence: CASSQAGGAGYEQYF.

This clone was counted a few times. The same CDR3 arises from other DNA sequences in this sample as well. The rearrangement joins TRBV5-1 to TRBJ2-3; weak D call: TRBD2 (6 bases). Germline lookup yields CDR1 SGHRS and CDR2 YFSETQ. CDR3 length: 14 amino acids. V dropped 0 bases and J dropped 5 bases, with 10 bases sitting between them. This CDR3 reads CASSLDGGGDTQYF. The DNA for the CDR3 is TGCGCCAGCAGCTTGGACGGGGGAGGAGATACGCAGTATTTT.

The V and J genes are TRBV5-6 and TRBJ1-6, with unresolved D. Trimming removed 4 bases from V and 9 bases from J, with 14 bases in between. This CDR3 has 14 residues. Germline lookup yields CDR1 SGHDT and CDR2 YYEEEE. The CDR3 region is CASSPTLGGSPLHF. The CDR3, as DNA: TGTGCCAGCAGCCCGACCCTGGGAGGTTCACCCCTCCACTTT. Together with reference TRBV5-6 and TRBJ1-6, the CDR3 gives the full variable domain: DAGVTQSPTHLIKTRGQQVTLRCSPKSGHDTVSWYQQALGQGPQFIFQYYEEEERQRGNFPDRFSGHQFPNYSSELNVNALLLGDSALYLCASSPTLGGSPLHFGNGTRLTVT.

This chain uses TRBV6-6 with TRBJ1-4, with a weak D call TRBD1 (5 bases). The CDR3 has 15 amino acids. CDR1 and CDR2 (germline): MNHNY, SVGAGI (reference sequence). The V gene lost 2 bases and the J gene lost 3 bases, with 10 bases spanning the gap. This CDR3 reads CASSYGGEANEKLFF. The DNA for the CDR3 is TGTGCCAGCAGTTACGGGGGGGAGGCTAATGAAAAACTGTTTTTT.

The chain combines TRBV11-2 with TRBJ2-2; perhaps TRBD1 as D (5 bases). The CDR3 has 16 amino acids. CDR1 and CDR2 from the germline V gene are SGHAT and FQNNGV. With 8 bases removed from V and 1 base from J, the gap between germline ends came to 17 bases. The CDR3 DNA reads as TGTGCCAGCCGCCCGGTATCGACAGTGAACACCGGGGAGCTGTTTTTT. Translating it yields CASRPVSTVNTGELFF. The whole variable domain, remainder taken from reference TRBV11-2 and TRBJ2-2, is EAGVAQSPRYKIIEKRQSVAFWCNPISGHATLYWYQQILGQGPKLLIQFQNNGVVDDSQLPKDRFSAERLKGVDSTLKIQPAKLEDSAVYLCASRPVSTVNTGELFFGEGSRLTVL.

The J gene is TRBJ1-2, the V gene TRBV13; 10 bases are shared with TRBD1. Germline loops: CDR1 PRHDT, CDR2 FYEKMQ (reference sequence). J was trimmed by 4 bases and V by 4 bases; bases with no gene match: 6. This CDR3 spans 15 amino acids. As DNA, the CDR3 is TGTGCCAGCAGCTCCCGGGACAGGGGAAGCTATGGCTACACCTTC. Its translation is CASSSRDRGSYGYTF.

This chain uses TRBV7-6 with TRBJ1-6, with 8 positions matching TRBD1. CDR1 is SGHVS, CDR2 FNYEAQ, per germline. This CDR3 contains 14 residues. V shed 1 base and J 10 bases; nucleotides not matched to a gene: 3. The CDR3 is CASSLGQGISPLHF. The CDR3 nucleotides are TGTGCCAGCAGCTTAGGACAGGGGATATCACCCCTCCACTTT.

CDR3 nucleotide sequence: TGTGCCAGCAGTTACGGGGGACAGGGGGCAGGATCACCCCTCCACTTT. It yields the protein CASSYGGQGAGSPLHF. This chain joins TRBV6-5 and TRBJ1-6, with 12 positions matching TRBD1. Germline CDR1 and CDR2: MNHEY and SVGAGI. The ends lost 2 bases at V and 10 bases at J; junction bases unmatched: 6. The CDR3 consists of 16 residues.

The J gene is TRBJ2-1, the V gene TRBV10-1; D uncertain. Germline assignment: CDR1 WNHNN and CDR2 SYGVQD (reference sequence). Trimming cost V 3 bases and J 4 bases, with 7 bases left between them. The CDR3 consists of 13 residues. Written as DNA, the CDR3 is TGCGCCAGCAGTGATCTAGGATACAATGAGCAGTTCTTC. Translation gives CASSDLGYNEQFF.

This clone was found once. The chain combines TRBV5-1 with TRBJ1-1; 7 nucleotides match TRBD1. Looked up from germline, CDR1 is SGHRS and CDR2 is YFSETQ. The ends lost 0 bases at V and 3 bases at J; junction bases unmatched: 2. The CDR3 is 14 residues long. This CDR3 reads CASSLEDRYTEAFF. The CDR3 DNA reads as TGCGCCAGCAGCTTGGAGGACAGGTACACTGAAGCTTTCTTT.